A selection of T cell receptor beta chains follows, all from one sample in a study of blood T cells in healthy people across ages. MiXCR was run by TCRdb on the 5' RACE reads, yielding one entry per CDR3 protein. The table lists 1.4 million or so distinct CDR3 sequences, around 40% of them singletons. The sequencing sample was made of blood. These receptor sequences come from a woman between 18 and 29 years old in good health. The CDR3 runs from the conserved cysteine through the conserved F or W. A D gene is named only where the DNA matches it firmly. Size is stated for part of the rows, as once, few or many counts, or as a class when the clone is expanded.

d_call: -
j_call: TRBJ2-1
v_call: TRBV28
clone_size: -
cdr3_nt: TGTGCCAGCAGTTTCGAGGTAGGGGGAGTAGTCTACAATGAGCAGTTCTTC
cdr3_aa: CASSFEVGGVVYNEQFF

d_call: -
j_call: TRBJ2-5
v_call: TRBV29-1
clone_size: few
cdr3_nt: TGCAGCGTTGAGGCCCGTGGGGGTCAAGAGACCCAGTACTTC
cdr3_aa: CSVEARGGQETQYF

d_call: TRBD1
j_call: TRBJ1-2
v_call: TRBV6-5
clone_size: -
cdr3_nt: TGTGCCAGCAGCACCGACAGGGGTTTTTTCTATGGCTACACCTTC
cdr3_aa: CASSTDRGFFYGYTF

d_call: -
j_call: TRBJ1-2
v_call: TRBV6-1
clone_size: once
cdr3_nt: TGTGCCAGCAGTGAGACTCAAGGTTTGTGGGGCTACACCTTC
cdr3_aa: CASSETQGLWGYTF

d_call: -
j_call: TRBJ2-1
v_call: TRBV29-1
clone_size: -
cdr3_nt: TGCAGCGTTGTGGGGACTCGGTACAATGAGCAGTTCTTC
cdr3_aa: CSVVGTRYNEQFF

d_call: TRBD1
j_call: TRBJ1-6
v_call: TRBV12-3/TRBV12-4
clone_size: few
cdr3_nt: TGTGCCAGCAGGGAAGGGGGCTTCTATAATTCACCCCTCCACTTT
cdr3_aa: CASREGGFYNSPLHF

d_call: TRBD1
j_call: TRBJ2-7
v_call: TRBV12-3/TRBV12-4
clone_size: few
cdr3_nt: TGTGCCAGCAGCCCTTGGGACAGGAGGAACGAGCAGTACTTC
cdr3_aa: CASSPWDRRNEQYF

d_call: -
j_call: TRBJ2-7
v_call: TRBV5-1
clone_size: once
cdr3_nt: TGCGCCAGCAGCTTGTACGGGGAGTCCTACGAGCAGTACTTC
cdr3_aa: CASSLYGESYEQYF

d_call: TRBD1
j_call: TRBJ1-2
v_call: TRBV29-1
clone_size: -
cdr3_nt: TGCAGCGTCTTCGACTCCCGGGACAGGGGGCAAGGGGGCTATGGCTACACCTTC
cdr3_aa: CSVFDSRDRGQGGYGYTF

d_call: -
j_call: TRBJ1-1
v_call: TRBV7-9
clone_size: once
cdr3_nt: TGTGCCAGCAGCTTCCGCAGGGAGGGCACTGAAGCTTTCTTT
cdr3_aa: CASSFRREGTEAFF

d_call: TRBD1
j_call: TRBJ2-1
v_call: TRBV14
clone_size: few
cdr3_nt: TGTGCCAGCAGCCTCCCGACAGGGGGGCATGAGCAGTTCTTC
cdr3_aa: CASSLPTGGHEQFF

d_call: -
j_call: TRBJ2-1
v_call: TRBV5-1
clone_size: few
cdr3_nt: TGCGCCAGCAGCTCTCGGATCGACAATGAGCAGTTCTTC
cdr3_aa: CASSSRIDNEQFF

d_call: -
j_call: TRBJ2-5
v_call: TRBV7-2
clone_size: once
cdr3_nt: TGTGCCAGCGGCTCCCTGAGCATTGAGCAGTACTTC
cdr3_aa: CASGSLSIEQYF

d_call: -
j_call: TRBJ2-5
v_call: TRBV7-2
clone_size: -
cdr3_nt: TGTGCCAGCTGCCTACGGGGCTACAATGAGCAGTACTTC
cdr3_aa: CASCLRGYNEQYF

d_call: TRBD2
j_call: TRBJ2-7
v_call: TRBV28
clone_size: -
cdr3_nt: TGTGCCAGCAGCCCCGGGACTAGCGTCCCCTACGAGCAGTACTTC
cdr3_aa: CASSPGTSVPYEQYF

d_call: -
j_call: TRBJ1-1
v_call: TRBV19
clone_size: -
cdr3_nt: TGTGCCAGTAGTATGCGGGGACCGAACACTGAAGCTTTCTTT
cdr3_aa: CASSMRGPNTEAFF

d_call: -
j_call: TRBJ1-2
v_call: TRBV19
clone_size: -
cdr3_nt: TGTGCCAGTACCCGGGGCTCAACGGATGGCTACACCTTC
cdr3_aa: CASTRGSTDGYTF

d_call: -
j_call: TRBJ1-2
v_call: TRBV20-1
clone_size: few
cdr3_nt: TGCAGTGCCATAGAGATAGGGGCGGCCACCTTC
cdr3_aa: CSAIEIGAATF

d_call: -
j_call: TRBJ1-2
v_call: TRBV12-3/TRBV12-4
clone_size: -
cdr3_nt: TGTGCCAGCAGTCTAGACTGGGATGGCTACACCTTC
cdr3_aa: CASSLDWDGYTF

d_call: -
j_call: TRBJ2-2
v_call: TRBV4-2
clone_size: -
cdr3_nt: TGTGCCAGCAGCCAAGTATCTGGGGAGGTCAGGGAGCTGTTTTTT
cdr3_aa: CASSQVSGEVRELFF

d_call: -
j_call: TRBJ2-5
v_call: TRBV7-2
clone_size: few
cdr3_nt: TGTGCCAGCGCACAAACAACGGGCAACTGGGAGACCCAGTACTTC
cdr3_aa: CASAQTTGNWETQYF

d_call: TRBD2
j_call: TRBJ2-1
v_call: TRBV24-1
clone_size: few
cdr3_nt: TGTGCCACCAGTGATTTTGGACTAGATGAGCAGTTCTTC
cdr3_aa: CATSDFGLDEQFF

d_call: TRBD1
j_call: TRBJ1-1
v_call: TRBV2
clone_size: -
cdr3_nt: TGTGCCAGCAGGACGGACAGGGGCCCTGAAGCTTTCTTT
cdr3_aa: CASRTDRGPEAFF

d_call: TRBD1
j_call: TRBJ2-7
v_call: TRBV28
clone_size: few
cdr3_nt: TGTGCCAGCACCAGAGGGACAGAAGTCTACGAGCAGTACTTC
cdr3_aa: CASTRGTEVYEQYF

d_call: TRBD2
j_call: TRBJ2-5
v_call: TRBV2
clone_size: few
cdr3_nt: TGTGCCAGCAAAGGGACTAGCGGGGAAGAGACCCAGTACTTC
cdr3_aa: CASKGTSGEETQYF

d_call: -
j_call: TRBJ1-2
v_call: TRBV7-8
clone_size: once
cdr3_nt: TGTGCCAGCAAGGGGACTGTGGATGGGGCTGGCTACACCTTC
cdr3_aa: CASKGTVDGAGYTF

d_call: TRBD1
j_call: TRBJ1-5
v_call: TRBV6-5
clone_size: -
cdr3_nt: TGTGCCAGCAGTTATGGGAGGACAGGGGATCAGCCCCAGCATTTT
cdr3_aa: CASSYGRTGDQPQHF

d_call: TRBD1
j_call: TRBJ1-5
v_call: TRBV12-3/TRBV12-4
clone_size: -
cdr3_nt: TGTGCCAGCAGTTTAGGCGGGACAGGGGGAATACGGCCCCAGCATTTT
cdr3_aa: CASSLGGTGGIRPQHF

d_call: -
j_call: TRBJ2-7
v_call: TRBV4-3
clone_size: many
cdr3_nt: TGCGCCAGCAGCCAAGATGGGCGGTACGAGCAGTACTTC
cdr3_aa: CASSQDGRYEQYF

d_call: -
j_call: TRBJ2-4
v_call: TRBV6-2/TRBV6-3
clone_size: -
cdr3_nt: TGTGCCAGCAGTTACCCGGAAAACATTCAGTACTTC
cdr3_aa: CASSYPENIQYF

d_call: -
j_call: TRBJ2-3
v_call: TRBV20-1
clone_size: few
cdr3_nt: TGCAGTGCTCCCCGGTTGGGGTTGGGCACAGATACGCAGTATTTT
cdr3_aa: CSAPRLGLGTDTQYF

d_call: -
j_call: TRBJ1-5
v_call: TRBV6-2/TRBV6-3
clone_size: -
cdr3_nt: TGTGCCACTACGCAGGGGAATCAGCCCCAGCATTTT
cdr3_aa: CATTQGNQPQHF

d_call: -
j_call: TRBJ2-7
v_call: TRBV28
clone_size: -
cdr3_nt: TGTGCCACCTCGGCGGGTGCCTACGAGCAGTACTTC
cdr3_aa: CATSAGAYEQYF

d_call: -
j_call: TRBJ2-1
v_call: TRBV7-2
clone_size: few
cdr3_nt: TGTGCCAGCAGCTTAATTTTGATCTTCAATGAGCAGTTCTTC
cdr3_aa: CASSLILIFNEQFF

d_call: -
j_call: TRBJ2-1
v_call: TRBV6-1
clone_size: -
cdr3_nt: TGTGCCAGCACTCCCCCTACAGGGACCTCCTACAATGAGCAGTTCTTC
cdr3_aa: CASTPPTGTSYNEQFF

d_call: -
j_call: TRBJ2-6
v_call: TRBV11-2
clone_size: -
cdr3_nt: TGTGCCAGCAGCCCGGACCCAGCCTCTGGGGCCAACGTCCTGACTTTC
cdr3_aa: CASSPDPASGANVLTF

d_call: TRBD2
j_call: TRBJ2-1
v_call: TRBV12-3/TRBV12-4
clone_size: -
cdr3_nt: TGTGCCAGCCGGACTAGCGGGTTTTCGGAGACCCAGTTCTTC
cdr3_aa: CASRTSGFSETQFF

d_call: TRBD2
j_call: TRBJ2-5
v_call: TRBV6-2/TRBV6-3
clone_size: -
cdr3_nt: TGTGCCAGCAGTTACCGGGGACTAGCGAGACAAGAGACCCAGTACTTC
cdr3_aa: CASSYRGLARQETQYF

d_call: -
j_call: TRBJ2-7
v_call: TRBV7-2
clone_size: -
cdr3_nt: TGTGCCAGCAGCTTAGATCCGGGAAGGAACGAGCAGTACTTC
cdr3_aa: CASSLDPGRNEQYF

d_call: TRBD2
j_call: TRBJ2-1
v_call: TRBV3-1
clone_size: -
cdr3_nt: TGTGCCAGCAGCCCCCCTAGCGGGGGGGCCGATGAGCAGTTCTTC
cdr3_aa: CASSPPSGGADEQFF

d_call: -
j_call: TRBJ2-3
v_call: TRBV6-1
clone_size: -
cdr3_nt: TGTGCCAGCAGTGAAAACGGCCAGGGCACGCAGTATTTT
cdr3_aa: CASSENGQGTQYF

d_call: -
j_call: TRBJ1-2
v_call: TRBV7-2
clone_size: -
cdr3_nt: TGTGCCAGCAGCTTAAGTCCGGGCCTCAGAACCGGCTACACCTTC
cdr3_aa: CASSLSPGLRTGYTF

d_call: -
j_call: TRBJ2-7
v_call: TRBV20-1
clone_size: -
cdr3_nt: TGCAGTGCTCCTCCGCTGGGAACGGGGCTTGGTGCCGAGCAGTACTTC
cdr3_aa: CSAPPLGTGLGAEQYF

d_call: -
j_call: TRBJ1-2
v_call: TRBV21-1
clone_size: -
cdr3_nt: TGTGCCAGCAGCAAAGCCGGCACCCCGATCGCCCGATGGTATGGCTACACCTTC
cdr3_aa: CASSKAGTPIARWYGYTF

d_call: TRBD2
j_call: TRBJ2-7
v_call: TRBV9
clone_size: -
cdr3_nt: TGTGCCAGCAGCTTTGAGGGGACTAGCGGATACGAGCAGTACTTC
cdr3_aa: CASSFEGTSGYEQYF

d_call: TRBD2
j_call: TRBJ2-5
v_call: TRBV3-1
clone_size: -
cdr3_nt: TGTGCCAGCAACTTAGCGGGGGTAGAGACCCAGTACTTC
cdr3_aa: CASNLAGVETQYF

d_call: TRBD2
j_call: TRBJ2-4
v_call: TRBV2
clone_size: -
cdr3_nt: TGTGCCAGCCTCGTTCCCTTGACTAGCAGCTCCTACAATGAGCAGTACTTC
cdr3_aa: CASLVPLTSSSYNEQYF

d_call: TRBD2
j_call: TRBJ2-1
v_call: TRBV12-3/TRBV12-4
clone_size: many
cdr3_nt: TGTGCCAGCAGTCCGCGGGGGAGCATCTCCTACAATGAGCAGTTCTTC
cdr3_aa: CASSPRGSISYNEQFF

d_call: -
j_call: TRBJ2-1
v_call: TRBV25-1
clone_size: -
cdr3_nt: TGTGCCAGCAGTAGGTCCGGGGGGCCTCCCTACAATGAGCAGTTCTTC
cdr3_aa: CASSRSGGPPYNEQFF

d_call: -
j_call: TRBJ1-1
v_call: TRBV7-6
clone_size: few
cdr3_nt: TGTGCCAGCAGCTTTCAACCCGGCACTGAAGCTTTCTTT
cdr3_aa: CASSFQPGTEAFF

d_call: TRBD2
j_call: TRBJ2-5
v_call: TRBV6-1
clone_size: few
cdr3_nt: TGTGCCAGCAGTGAAAGTGCGGTAGCGGGGGGACAAGAGACCCAGTACTTC
cdr3_aa: CASSESAVAGGQETQYF